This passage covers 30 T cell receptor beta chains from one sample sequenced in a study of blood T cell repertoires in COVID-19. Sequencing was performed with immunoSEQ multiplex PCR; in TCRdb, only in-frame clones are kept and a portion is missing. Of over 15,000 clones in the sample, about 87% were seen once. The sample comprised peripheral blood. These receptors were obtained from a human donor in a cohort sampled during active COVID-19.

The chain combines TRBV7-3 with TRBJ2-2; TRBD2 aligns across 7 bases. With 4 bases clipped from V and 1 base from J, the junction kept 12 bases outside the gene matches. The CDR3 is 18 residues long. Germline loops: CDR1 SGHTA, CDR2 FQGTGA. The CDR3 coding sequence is TGTGCCAGCAGCTCCCCGGGACTAACGCTCCAGAACACCGGGGAGCTGTTTTTT. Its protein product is CASSSPGLTLQNTGELFF.

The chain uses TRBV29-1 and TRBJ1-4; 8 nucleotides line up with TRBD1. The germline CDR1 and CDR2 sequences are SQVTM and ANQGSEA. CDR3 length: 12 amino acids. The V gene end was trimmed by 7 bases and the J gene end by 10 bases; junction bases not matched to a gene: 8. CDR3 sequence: CSAEDRVGKLFF. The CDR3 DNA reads TGCAGCGCCGAGGACAGGGTGGGAAAACTGTTTTTT.

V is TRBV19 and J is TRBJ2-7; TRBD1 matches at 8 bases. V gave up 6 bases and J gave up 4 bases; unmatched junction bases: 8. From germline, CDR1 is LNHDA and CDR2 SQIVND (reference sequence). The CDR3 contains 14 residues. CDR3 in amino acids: CASRPDRDSYEQYF. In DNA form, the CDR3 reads TGTGCCAGTAGACCGGACAGGGATTCGTACGAGCAGTACTTC.

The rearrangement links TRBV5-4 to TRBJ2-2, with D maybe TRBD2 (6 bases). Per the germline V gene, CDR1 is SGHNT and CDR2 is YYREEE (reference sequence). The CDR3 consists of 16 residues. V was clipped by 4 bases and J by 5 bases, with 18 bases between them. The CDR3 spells CASSTFSGVGTGELFF. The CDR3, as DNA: TGTGCCAGCAGCACCTTCTCGGGGGTTGGTACCGGGGAGCTGTTTTTT.

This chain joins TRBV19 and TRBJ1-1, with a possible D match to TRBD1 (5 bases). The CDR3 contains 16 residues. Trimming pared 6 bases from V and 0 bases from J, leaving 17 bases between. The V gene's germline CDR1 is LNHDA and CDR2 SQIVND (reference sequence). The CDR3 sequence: CASSQSGRLMNTEAFF. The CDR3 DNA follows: TGTGCCAGTAGCCAATCAGGGAGGTTGATGAACACTGAAGCTTTCTTT.

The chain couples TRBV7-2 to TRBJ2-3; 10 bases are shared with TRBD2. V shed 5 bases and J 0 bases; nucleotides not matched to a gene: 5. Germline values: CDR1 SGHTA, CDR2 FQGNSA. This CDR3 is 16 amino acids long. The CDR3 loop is CASSRSLAGSTDTQYF. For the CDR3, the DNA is TGTGCCAGCAGCCGCTCACTAGCGGGGAGCACAGATACGCAGTATTTT.

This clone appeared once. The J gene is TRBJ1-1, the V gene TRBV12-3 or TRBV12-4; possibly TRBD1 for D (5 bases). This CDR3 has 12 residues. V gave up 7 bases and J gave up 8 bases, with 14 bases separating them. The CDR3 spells CASTPHGGEAFF. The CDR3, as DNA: TGTGCCAGCACCCCTCACGGGGGGGAAGCTTTCTTT.

CDR3 region: CASSQRLDRTADTQYF. In DNA, the CDR3 is TGTGCCAGCAGCCAAAGGCTGGACAGGACGGCAGATACGCAGTATTTT. This sequence joins TRBV14 and TRBJ2-3; the match to TRBD1 covers 7 bases. Germline V lookup: CDR1 SGHDN, CDR2 FVKESK. This CDR3 region has 16 residues. With 2 bases clipped from V and 4 bases from J, the junction kept 9 bases outside the gene matches.

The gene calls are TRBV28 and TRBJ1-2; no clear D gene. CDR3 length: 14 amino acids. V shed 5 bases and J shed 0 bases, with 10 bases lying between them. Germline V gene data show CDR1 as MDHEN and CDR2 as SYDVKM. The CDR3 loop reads CASSLAIANYGYTF. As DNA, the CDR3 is TGTGCCAGCAGTCTCGCCATAGCTAACTATGGCTACACCTTC.

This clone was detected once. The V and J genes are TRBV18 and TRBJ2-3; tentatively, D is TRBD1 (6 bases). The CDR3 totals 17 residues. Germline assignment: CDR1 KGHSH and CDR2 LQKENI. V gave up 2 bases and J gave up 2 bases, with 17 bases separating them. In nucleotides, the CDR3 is TGTGCCAGCTCACCAGGTCTACAGGGAGAAAACACAGATACGCAGTATTTT. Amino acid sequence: CASSPGLQGENTDTQYF. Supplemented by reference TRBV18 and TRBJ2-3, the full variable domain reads NAGVMQNPRHLVRRRGQEARLRCSPMKGHSHVYWYRQLPEEGLKFMVYLQKENIIDESGMPKERFSAEFPKEGPSILRIQQVVRGDSAAYFCASSPGLQGENTDTQYFGPGTRLTVL.

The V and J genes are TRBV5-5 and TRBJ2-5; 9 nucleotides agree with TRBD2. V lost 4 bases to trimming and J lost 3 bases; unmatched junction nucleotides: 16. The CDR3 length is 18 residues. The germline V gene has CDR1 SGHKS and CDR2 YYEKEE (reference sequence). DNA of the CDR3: TGTGCCAGCAGCGTCAGGGCTAGCGGGACCGAAAAAAAAGAGACCCAGTACTTC. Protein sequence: CASSVRASGTEKKETQYF.

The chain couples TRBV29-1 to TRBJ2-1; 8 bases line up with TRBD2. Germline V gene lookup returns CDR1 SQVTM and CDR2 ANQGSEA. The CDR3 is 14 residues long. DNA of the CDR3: TGCAGGGCCCGGGAGGGGCAAATATACAATGAGCAGTTCTTC. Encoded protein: CRAREGQIYNEQFF.

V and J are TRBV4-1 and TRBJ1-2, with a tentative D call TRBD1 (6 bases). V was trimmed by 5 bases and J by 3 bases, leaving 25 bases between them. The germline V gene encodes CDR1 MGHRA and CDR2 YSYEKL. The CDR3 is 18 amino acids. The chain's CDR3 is CASSSQPSTGIVHYGYTF. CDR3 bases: TGCGCCAGCAGCTCCCAACCATCAACAGGGATTGTTCACTATGGCTACACCTTC.

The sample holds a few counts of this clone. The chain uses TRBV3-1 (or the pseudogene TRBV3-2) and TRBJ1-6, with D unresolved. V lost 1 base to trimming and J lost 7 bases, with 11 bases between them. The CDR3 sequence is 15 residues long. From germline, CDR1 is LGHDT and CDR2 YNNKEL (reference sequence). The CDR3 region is CASSQAVRLNSPLHF. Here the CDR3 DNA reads TGTGCCAGCAGCCAAGCGGTTCGTTTAAATTCACCCCTCCACTTT.

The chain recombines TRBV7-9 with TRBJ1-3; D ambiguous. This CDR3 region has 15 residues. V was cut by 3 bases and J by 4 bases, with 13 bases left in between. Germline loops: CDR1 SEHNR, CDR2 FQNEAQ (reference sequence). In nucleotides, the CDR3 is TGTGCCAGCAGCTTGGGCAGTGATTGGGGAAACACCATATATTTT. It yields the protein CASSLGSDWGNTIYF. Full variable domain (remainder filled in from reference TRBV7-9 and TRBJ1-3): DTGVSQNPRHKITKRGQNVTFRCDPISEHNRLYWYRQTLGQGPEFLTYFQNEAQLEKSRLLSDRFSAERPKGSFSTLEIQRTEQGDSAMYLCASSLGSDWGNTIYFGEGSWLTVV.

The CDR3 nucleotides read TGTGCCAGCAGCACGGACAGGGTAAAGGTCAATCAGCCCCAGCATTTT. It is translated as CASSTDRVKVNQPQHF. V usage is TRBV7-9 and J usage is TRBJ1-5, with 8 bases lining up with TRBD1. The germline gives CDR1 SEHNR, CDR2 FQNEAQ (reference sequence). Unmatched junction bases numbered 9, after V lost 5 bases and J lost 3 bases. The CDR3 is made up of 16 amino acids.

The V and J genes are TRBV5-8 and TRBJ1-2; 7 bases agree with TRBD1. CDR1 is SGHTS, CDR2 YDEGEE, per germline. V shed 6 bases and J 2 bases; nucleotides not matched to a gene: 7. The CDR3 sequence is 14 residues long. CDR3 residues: CASKRTGLNYGYTF. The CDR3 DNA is TGTGCCAGCAAGCGGACAGGCTTAAACTATGGCTACACCTTC.

This chain's CDR3 is CASSTGMYTEAFF. The CDR3 DNA follows: TGTGCCAGCAGTACGGGGATGTACACTGAAGCTTTCTTT. The J gene is TRBJ1-1, the V gene TRBV6-5; D gene uncertain. Trimming stripped 5 bases from V and 3 bases from J, with 10 bases between. The V gene's germline CDR1 is MNHEY and CDR2 SVGAGI. This CDR3 spans 13 amino acids.

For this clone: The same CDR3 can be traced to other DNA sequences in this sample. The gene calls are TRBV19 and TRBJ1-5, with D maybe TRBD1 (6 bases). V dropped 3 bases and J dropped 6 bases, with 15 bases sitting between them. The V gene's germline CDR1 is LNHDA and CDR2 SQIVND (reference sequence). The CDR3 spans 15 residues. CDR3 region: CASSIRGAVGQPQHF. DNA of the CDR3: TGTGCCAGTAGTATCCGGGGGGCGGTGGGTCAGCCCCAGCATTTT.

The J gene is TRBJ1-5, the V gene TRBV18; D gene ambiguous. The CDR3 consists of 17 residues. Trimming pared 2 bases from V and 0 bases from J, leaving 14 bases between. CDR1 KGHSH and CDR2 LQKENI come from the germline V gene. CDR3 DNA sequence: TGTGCCAGCTCACCAGGGAGAGGTCCAAATAGCAATCAGCCCCAGCATTTT. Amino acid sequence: CASSPGRGPNSNQPQHF.

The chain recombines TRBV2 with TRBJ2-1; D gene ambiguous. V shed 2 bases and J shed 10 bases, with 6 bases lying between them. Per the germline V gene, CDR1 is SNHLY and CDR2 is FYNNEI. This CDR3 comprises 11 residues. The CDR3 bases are TGTGCCAGCAGTGAAAAACTCGAGCAGTTCTTC. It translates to CASSEKLEQFF.

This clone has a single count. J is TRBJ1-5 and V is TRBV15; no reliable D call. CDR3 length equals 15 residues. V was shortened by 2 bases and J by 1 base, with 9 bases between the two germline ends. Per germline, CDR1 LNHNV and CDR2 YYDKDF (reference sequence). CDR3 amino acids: CATSRPGSSNQPQHF. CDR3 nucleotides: TGTGCCACCAGCAGACCAGGATCGAGCAATCAGCCCCAGCATTTT.

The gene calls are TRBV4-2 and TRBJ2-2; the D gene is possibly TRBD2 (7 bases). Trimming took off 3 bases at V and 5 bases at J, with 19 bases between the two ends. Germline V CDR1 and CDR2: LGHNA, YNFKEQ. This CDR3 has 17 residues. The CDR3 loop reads CASSHLLRGRGTGELFF. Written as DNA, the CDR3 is TGTGCCAGCAGCCACCTTTTGCGGGGGAGGGGGACCGGGGAGCTGTTTTTT.

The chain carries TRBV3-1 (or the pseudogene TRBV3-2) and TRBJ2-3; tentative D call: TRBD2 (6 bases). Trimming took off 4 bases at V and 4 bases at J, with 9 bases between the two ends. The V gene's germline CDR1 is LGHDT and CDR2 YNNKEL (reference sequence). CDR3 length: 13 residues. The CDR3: CASSRLESDTQYF. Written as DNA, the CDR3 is TGTGCCAGCAGCCGACTAGAGTCAGATACGCAGTATTTT.

CDR3 DNA: TGCAGCACTCGGACAGGGAAGTACACAGATACGCAGTATTTT. Translated, it gives CSTRTGKYTDTQYF. This chain uses TRBV29-1 with TRBJ2-3; 8 positions match TRBD1. Germline CDR1 and CDR2: SQVTM and ANQGSEA. CDR3 length: 14 amino acids. Trimming cost V 8 bases and J 2 bases; bases outside gene matches: 9.

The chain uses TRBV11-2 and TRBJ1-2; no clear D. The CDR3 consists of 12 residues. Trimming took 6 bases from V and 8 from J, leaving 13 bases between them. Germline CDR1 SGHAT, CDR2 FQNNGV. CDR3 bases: TGTGCCAGCAGTCCCTCTAGCCGGGGCTACACCTTC. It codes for CASSPSSRGYTF.

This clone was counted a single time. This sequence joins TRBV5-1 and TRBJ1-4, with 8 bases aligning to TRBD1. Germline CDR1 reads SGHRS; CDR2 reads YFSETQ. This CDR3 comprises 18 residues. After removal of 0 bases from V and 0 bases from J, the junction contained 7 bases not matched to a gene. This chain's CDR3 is CASSLEQGGTATNEKLFF. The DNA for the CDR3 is TGCGCCAGCAGCTTGGAACAGGGGGGAACGGCAACTAATGAAAAACTGTTTTTT.

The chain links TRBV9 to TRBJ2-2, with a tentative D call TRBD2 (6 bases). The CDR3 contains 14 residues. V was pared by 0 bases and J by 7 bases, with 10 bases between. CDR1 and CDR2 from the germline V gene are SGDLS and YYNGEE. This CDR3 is CASSVVRGGGELFF. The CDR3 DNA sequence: TGTGCCAGCAGCGTAGTCCGGGGAGGCGGGGAGCTGTTTTTT.

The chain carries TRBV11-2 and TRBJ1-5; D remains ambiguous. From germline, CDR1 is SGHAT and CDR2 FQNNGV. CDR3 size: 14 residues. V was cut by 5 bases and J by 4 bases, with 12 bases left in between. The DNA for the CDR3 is TGTGCCAGCAGCCCCAGTAGCAGTAATCAGCCCCAGCATTTT. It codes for CASSPSSSNQPQHF.

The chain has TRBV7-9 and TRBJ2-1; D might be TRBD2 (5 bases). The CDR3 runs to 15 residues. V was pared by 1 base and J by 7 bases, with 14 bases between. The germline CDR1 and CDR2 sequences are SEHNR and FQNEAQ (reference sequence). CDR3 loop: CASSLVHAGGNEQFF. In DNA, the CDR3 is TGTGCCAGCAGCTTAGTGCATGCAGGAGGTAATGAGCAGTTCTTC. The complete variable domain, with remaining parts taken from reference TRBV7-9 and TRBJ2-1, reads DTGVSQNPRHKITKRGQNVTFRCDPISEHNRLYWYRQTLGQGPEFLTYFQNEAQLEKSRLLSDRFSAERPKGSFSTLEIQRTEQGDSAMYLCASSLVHAGGNEQFFGPGTRLTVL.